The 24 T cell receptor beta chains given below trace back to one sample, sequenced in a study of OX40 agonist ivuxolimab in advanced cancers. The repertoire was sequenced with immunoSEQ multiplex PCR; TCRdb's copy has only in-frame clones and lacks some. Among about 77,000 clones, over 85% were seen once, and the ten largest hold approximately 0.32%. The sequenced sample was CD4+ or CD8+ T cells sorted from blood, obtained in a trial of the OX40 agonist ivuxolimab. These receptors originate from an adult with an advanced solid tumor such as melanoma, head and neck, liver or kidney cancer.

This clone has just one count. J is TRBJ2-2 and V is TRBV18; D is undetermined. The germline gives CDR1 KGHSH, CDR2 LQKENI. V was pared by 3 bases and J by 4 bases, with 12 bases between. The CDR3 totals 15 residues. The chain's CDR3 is CASSPVQASTGELFF. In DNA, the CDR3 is TGTGCCAGCTCACCGGTTCAGGCCAGCACCGGGGAGCTGTTTTTT.

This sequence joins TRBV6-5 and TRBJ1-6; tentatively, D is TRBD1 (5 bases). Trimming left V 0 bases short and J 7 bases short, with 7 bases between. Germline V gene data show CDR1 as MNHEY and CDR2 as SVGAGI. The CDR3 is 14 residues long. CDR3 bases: TGTGCCAGCAGTTACTCGGGGGTAAATTCACCCCTCCACTTT. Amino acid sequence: CASSYSGVNSPLHF.

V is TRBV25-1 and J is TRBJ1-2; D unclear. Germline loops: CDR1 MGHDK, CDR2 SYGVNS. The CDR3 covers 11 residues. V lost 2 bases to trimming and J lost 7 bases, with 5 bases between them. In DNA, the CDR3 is TGTGCCAGCAGTGAAGGGCTTGGCTACACCTTC. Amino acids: CASSEGLGYTF.

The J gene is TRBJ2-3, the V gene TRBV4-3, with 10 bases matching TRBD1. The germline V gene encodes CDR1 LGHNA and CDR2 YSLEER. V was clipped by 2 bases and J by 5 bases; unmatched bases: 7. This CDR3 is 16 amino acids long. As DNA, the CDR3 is TGCGCCAGCAGCCAACTTGGACAGGGGGTAGGAGATACGCAGTATTTT. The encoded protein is CASSQLGQGVGDTQYF.

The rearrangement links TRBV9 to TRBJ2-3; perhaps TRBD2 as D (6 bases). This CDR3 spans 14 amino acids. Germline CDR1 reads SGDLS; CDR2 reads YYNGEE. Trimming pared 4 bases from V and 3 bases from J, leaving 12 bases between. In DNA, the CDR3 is TGTGCCAGCAGCATCCGGACTACAACAGATACGCAGTATTTT. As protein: CASSIRTTTDTQYF.

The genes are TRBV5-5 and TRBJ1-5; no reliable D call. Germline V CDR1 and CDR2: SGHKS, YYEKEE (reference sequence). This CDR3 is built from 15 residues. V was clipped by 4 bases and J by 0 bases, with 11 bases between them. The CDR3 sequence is CASSLGSSSNQPQHF. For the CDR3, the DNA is TGTGCCAGCAGCCTGGGTTCCTCTAGCAATCAGCCCCAGCATTTT.

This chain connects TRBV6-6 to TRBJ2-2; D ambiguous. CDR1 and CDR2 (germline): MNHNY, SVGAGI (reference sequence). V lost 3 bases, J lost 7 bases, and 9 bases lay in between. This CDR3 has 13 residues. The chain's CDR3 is CASSYMTGGELFF. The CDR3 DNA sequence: TGTGCCAGCAGTTATATGACCGGCGGGGAGCTGTTTTTT.

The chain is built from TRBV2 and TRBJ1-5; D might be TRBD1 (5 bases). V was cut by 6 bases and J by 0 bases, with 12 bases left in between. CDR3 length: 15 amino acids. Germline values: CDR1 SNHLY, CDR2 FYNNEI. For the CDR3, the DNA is TGTGCCAGCAGCCTCTCCAGGGTTAGCAATCAGCCCCAGCATTTT. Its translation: CASSLSRVSNQPQHF. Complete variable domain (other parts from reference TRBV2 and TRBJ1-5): EPEVTQTPSHQVTQMGQEVILRCVPISNHLYFYWYRQILGQKVEFLVSFYNNEISEKSEIFDDQFSVERPDGSNFTLKIRSTKLEDSAMYFCASSLSRVSNQPQHFGDGTRLSIL.

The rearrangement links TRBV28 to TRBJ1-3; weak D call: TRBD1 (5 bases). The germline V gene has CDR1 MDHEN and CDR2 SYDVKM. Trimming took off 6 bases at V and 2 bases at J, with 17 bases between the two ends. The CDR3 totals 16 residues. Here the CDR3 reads CASSPSSGGTGNTIYF. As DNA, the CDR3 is TGTGCCAGCAGCCCCTCCTCCGGGGGAACTGGAAACACCATATATTTT.

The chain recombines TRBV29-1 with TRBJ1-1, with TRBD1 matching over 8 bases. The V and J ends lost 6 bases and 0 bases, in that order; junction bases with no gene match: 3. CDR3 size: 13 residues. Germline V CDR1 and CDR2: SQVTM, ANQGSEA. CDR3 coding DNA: TGCAGCGTGGAACAGGGGGTGAACACTGAAGCTTTCTTT. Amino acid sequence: CSVEQGVNTEAFF. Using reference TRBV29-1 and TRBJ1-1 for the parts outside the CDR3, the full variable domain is SAVISQKPSRDICQRGTSLTIQCQVDSQVTMMFWYRQQPGQSLTLIATANQGSEATYESGFVIDKFPISRPNLTFSTLTVSNMSPEDSSIYLCSVEQGVNTEAFFGQGTRLTVV.

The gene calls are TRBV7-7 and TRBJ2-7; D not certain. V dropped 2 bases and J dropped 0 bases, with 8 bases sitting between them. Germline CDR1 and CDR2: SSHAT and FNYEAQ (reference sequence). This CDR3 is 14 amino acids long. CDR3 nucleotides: TGTGCCAGCAGCTTAAGTACAACCTCCTACGAGCAGTACTTC. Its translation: CASSLSTTSYEQYF.

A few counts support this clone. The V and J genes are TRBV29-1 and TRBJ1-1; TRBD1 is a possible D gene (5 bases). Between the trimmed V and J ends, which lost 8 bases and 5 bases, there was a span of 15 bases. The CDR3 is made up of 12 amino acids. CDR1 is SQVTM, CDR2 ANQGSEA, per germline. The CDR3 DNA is TGCAGCTTCATCGACAGTGGGACTGAAGCTTTCTTT. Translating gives CSFIDSGTEAFF.

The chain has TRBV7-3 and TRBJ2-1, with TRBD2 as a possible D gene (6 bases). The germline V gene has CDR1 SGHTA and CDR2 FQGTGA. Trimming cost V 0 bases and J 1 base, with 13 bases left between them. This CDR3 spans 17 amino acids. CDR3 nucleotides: TGTGCCAGCAGCTTAACTGGGGGGACCCATTCCTACAATGAGCAGTTCTTC. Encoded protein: CASSLTGGTHSYNEQFF.

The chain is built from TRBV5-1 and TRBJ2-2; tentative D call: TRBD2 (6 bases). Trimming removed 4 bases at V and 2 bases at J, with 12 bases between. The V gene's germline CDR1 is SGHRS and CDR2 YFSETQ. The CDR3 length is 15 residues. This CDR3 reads CASSDGTSNTGELFF. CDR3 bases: TGCGCCAGCAGCGACGGGACTTCCAACACCGGGGAGCTGTTTTTT.

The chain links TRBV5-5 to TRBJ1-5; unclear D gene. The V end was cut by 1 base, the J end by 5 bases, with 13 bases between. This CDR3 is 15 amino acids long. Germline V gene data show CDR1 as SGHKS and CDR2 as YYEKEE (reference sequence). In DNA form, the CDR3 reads TGTGCCAGCAGCTTGTTCTCGGGCGTCGATCAGCCCCAGCATTTT. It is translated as CASSLFSGVDQPQHF. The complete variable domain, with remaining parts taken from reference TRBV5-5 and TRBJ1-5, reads DAGVTQSPTHLIKTRGQQVTLRCSPISGHKSVSWYQQVLGQGPQFIFQYYEKEERGRGNFPDRFSARQFPNYSSELNVNALLLGDSALYLCASSLFSGVDQPQHFGDGTRLSIL.

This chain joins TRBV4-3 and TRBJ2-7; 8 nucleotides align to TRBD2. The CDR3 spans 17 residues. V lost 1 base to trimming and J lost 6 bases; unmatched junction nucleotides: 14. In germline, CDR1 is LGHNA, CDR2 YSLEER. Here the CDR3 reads CASSQGGGGGRLGEQYF. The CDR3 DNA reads TGCGCCAGCAGCCAAGGGGGAGGCGGGGGGAGACTGGGCGAGCAGTACTTC.

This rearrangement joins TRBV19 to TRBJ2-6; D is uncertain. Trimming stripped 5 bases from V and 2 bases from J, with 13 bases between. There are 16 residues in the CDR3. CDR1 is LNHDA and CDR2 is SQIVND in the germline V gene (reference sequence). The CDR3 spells CASSPQQMTGANVLTF. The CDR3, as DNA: TGTGCCAGTAGTCCTCAGCAGATGACTGGGGCCAACGTCCTGACTTTC.

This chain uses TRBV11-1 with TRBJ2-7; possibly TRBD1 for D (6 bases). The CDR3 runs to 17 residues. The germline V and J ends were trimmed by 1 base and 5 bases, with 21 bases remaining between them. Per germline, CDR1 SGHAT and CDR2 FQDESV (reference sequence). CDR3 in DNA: TGTGCCAGCAGCTTAGGGTTTACTACAGGGCCCACCAACGAGCAGTACTTC. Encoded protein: CASSLGFTTGPTNEQYF.

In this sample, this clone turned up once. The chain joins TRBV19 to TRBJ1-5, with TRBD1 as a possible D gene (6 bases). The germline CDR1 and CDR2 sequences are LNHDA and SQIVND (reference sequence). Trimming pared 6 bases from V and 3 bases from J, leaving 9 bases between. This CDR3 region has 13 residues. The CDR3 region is CASSTGPNQPQHF. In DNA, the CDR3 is TGTGCCAGTAGCACAGGGCCCAATCAGCCCCAGCATTTT.

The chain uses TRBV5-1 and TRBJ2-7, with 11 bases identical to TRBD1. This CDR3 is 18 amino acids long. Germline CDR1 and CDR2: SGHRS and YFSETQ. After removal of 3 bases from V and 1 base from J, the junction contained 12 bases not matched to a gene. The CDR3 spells CASSYLPGTGGISYEQYF. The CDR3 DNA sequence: TGCGCCAGCAGCTATCTTCCCGGGACAGGGGGAATATCCTACGAGCAGTACTTC.

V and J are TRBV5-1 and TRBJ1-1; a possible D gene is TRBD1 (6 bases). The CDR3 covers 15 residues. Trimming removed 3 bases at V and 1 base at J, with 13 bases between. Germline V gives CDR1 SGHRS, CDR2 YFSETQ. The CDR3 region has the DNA TGCGCCAGCAGCTCGCTGGGGGCCGAGAACACTGAAGCTTTCTTT. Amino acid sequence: CASSSLGAENTEAFF.

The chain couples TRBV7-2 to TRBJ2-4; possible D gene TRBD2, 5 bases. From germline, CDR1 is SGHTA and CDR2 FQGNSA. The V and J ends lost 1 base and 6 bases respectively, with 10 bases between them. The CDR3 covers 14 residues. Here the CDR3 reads CASSLGGLINIQYF. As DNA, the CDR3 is TGTGCCAGCAGCTTAGGTGGACTTATAAACATTCAGTACTTC.

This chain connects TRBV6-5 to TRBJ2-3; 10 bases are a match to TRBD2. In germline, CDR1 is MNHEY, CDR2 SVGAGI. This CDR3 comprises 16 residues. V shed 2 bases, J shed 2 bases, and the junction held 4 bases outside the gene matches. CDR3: CASSYLSGGATDTQYF. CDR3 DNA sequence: TGTGCCAGCAGTTACCTCAGCGGGGGGGCCACAGATACGCAGTATTTT.

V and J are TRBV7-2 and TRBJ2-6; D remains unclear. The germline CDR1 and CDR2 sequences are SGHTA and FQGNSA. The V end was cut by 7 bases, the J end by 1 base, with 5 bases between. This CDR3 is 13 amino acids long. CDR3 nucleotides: TGTGCCAGCACGCCGTCTGGGGCCAACGTCCTGACTTTC. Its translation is CASTPSGANVLTF.